What follows describes a single T cell receptor beta chain. This entry comes from a study of chemoradiotherapy in HPV16-positive cancers. Libraries were prepared by immunoSEQ multiplex PCR; TCRdb keeps only in-frame clonotypes and omits some of them. Of almost 4,500 clones in the sample, 85% to 90% are singletons; the top ten hold around 2.8%. The CDR3 contains 12 residues. Per germline, CDR1 SQVTM and CDR2 ANQGSEA. The V and J ends lost 6 bases and 4 bases respectively, with 12 bases between them. This clonotype originated in a human donor with HPV-associated anogenital cancer. The chain carries TRBV29-1 and TRBJ2-5, with D possibly being TRBD2 (6 bases). This specimen was taken from a patient who underwent chemoradiotherapy. CDR3 sequence: CSVRLGRETQYF. In DNA, the CDR3 is TGCAGCGTCCGACTAGGTCGAGAGACCCAGTACTTC.